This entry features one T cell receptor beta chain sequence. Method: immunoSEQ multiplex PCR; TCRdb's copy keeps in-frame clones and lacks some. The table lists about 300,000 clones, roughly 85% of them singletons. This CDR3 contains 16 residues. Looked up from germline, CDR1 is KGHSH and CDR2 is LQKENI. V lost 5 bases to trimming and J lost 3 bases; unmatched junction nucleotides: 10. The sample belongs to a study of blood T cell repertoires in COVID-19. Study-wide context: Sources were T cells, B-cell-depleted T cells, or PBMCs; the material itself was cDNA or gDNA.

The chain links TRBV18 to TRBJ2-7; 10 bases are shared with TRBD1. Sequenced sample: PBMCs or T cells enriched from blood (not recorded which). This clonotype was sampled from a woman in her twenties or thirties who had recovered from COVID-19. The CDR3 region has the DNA TGTGCCAGCTCAGCAAACGGACAGGGGGTGAACTACGAGCAGTACTTC. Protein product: CASSANGQGVNYEQYF. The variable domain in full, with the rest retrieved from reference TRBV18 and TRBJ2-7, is NAGVMQNPRHLVRRRGQEARLRCSPMKGHSHVYWYRQLPEEGLKFMVYLQKENIIDESGMPKERFSAEFPKEGPSILRIQQVVRGDSAAYFCASSANGQGVNYEQYFGPGTRLTVT.